These T cell receptor beta chains were read from a single sample in a study of identifying expanded T cells in peripheral blood. Using immunoSEQ multiplex PCR, the repertoire was profiled, and TCRdb retains in-frame clones only, with some absent. The sample gives about 100,000 clones, around nine tenths of which show up once; about a sixth is in the top ten. The sample was blood. These receptors came from a person aged 18 to 70 in good health. CDR3s include the opening cysteine and the closing phenylalanine or tryptophan.

J | V | CDR3
TRBJ2-7 | TRBV2 | CASGVTVVSFDF
TRBJ1-6 | TRBV28 | CASRPAGHSPLHF
TRBJ2-5 | TRBV5-6 | CASSPGLAGDRVKTQYF
TRBJ2-7 | TRBV5-1 | CASSLLPQGVIEQYF
TRBJ2-7 | TRBV9 | CASSVGSSFYEQYF
TRBJ2-7 | TRBV27 | CASSSPGGSYEQYF
TRBJ1-4 | TRBV5-6 | CASRRGQYSTNEKLFF
TRBJ2-7 | TRBV7-8 | CASSLGLTIQYF
TRBJ1-2 | TRBV18 | CASSPDRAVYGYTF
TRBJ1-5 | TRBV5-6 | CASSLDRDRYSNQPQHF
TRBJ1-4 | TRBV7-9 | CASSLGQTWGEEKLFF
TRBJ2-7 | TRBV27 | CASSLLTSYEQYF
TRBJ2-3 | TRBV18 | CASSPETVDTQYF
TRBJ2-7 | TRBV18 | CASSPPAHSYEQYF
TRBJ1-5 | TRBV6-5 | CASSYEAGVEPQHF
TRBJ2-7 | TRBV11-3 | CASSQMTGETYEQYF
TRBJ2-7 | TRBV5-1 | CASSLVGRVHEQYF
TRBJ1-1 | TRBV7-9 | CASSLRGSEAFF
TRBJ2-2 | TRBV7-6 | CASAPDISSNTGELFF
TRBJ2-7 | TRBV7-2 | CASSFGLQGGEQYF
TRBJ1-4 | TRBV30 | CAWSVQDGEKLFF
TRBJ1-6 | TRBV15 | CATSRDPNSPLHF
TRBJ1-5 | TRBV28 | CASSLAQGNQPQHF
TRBJ2-1 | TRBV19 | CASNTQGVEQFF
TRBJ1-2 | TRBV28 | CASSFMRDRGPAGGYTF
TRBJ1-5 | TRBV19 | CASTQVRGGNQPQHF
TRBJ1-1 | TRBV9 | CASSVAGGNTEAFF
TRBJ1-2 | TRBV7-2 | CASSGGLSGTASNYGYTF
TRBJ2-2 | TRBV6-6 | CASTEGWTGELFF
TRBJ2-7 | TRBV4-1 | CASSQGQGINEQYF
TRBJ2-6 | TRBV19 | CASSIVRAGANVLTF
TRBJ1-3 | TRBV4-3 | CASSQADSGNTIYF
TRBJ2-5 | TRBV6-5 | CASSSLAGGETQYF
TRBJ1-5 | TRBV10-2 | CASSRGHSNQPQHF
TRBJ1-2 | TRBV6-4 | CASSDSEGARGYTF
TRBJ1-2 | TRBV7-2 | CASSLRDFSNGYTF